This T cell receptor beta chain was observed in a study of cytomegalovirus exposure and HLA in healthy donors. Study findings and constraints: In a later analysis, DRB1 alleles had the most associated TCRs; HLA-C alleles the fewest.

A remark on this clone: Its antigen remains unknown.

PCR employed 60 Vbeta and 13 Jbeta primers. Clones were sequenced by immunoSEQ multiplex PCR, and TCRdb holds only the in-frame ones, with some missing. The sample includes approximately 190,000 clones, roughly 80% of them seen just once. The germline gives CDR1 LGHNA, CDR2 YNFKEQ. Trimming stripped 4 bases from V and 3 bases from J, with 15 bases between. The CDR3 is 15 amino acids. This sequence originates from a woman aged 50 to 60 in good health and CMV-seropositive. The specimen was PBMCs. The rearrangement uses TRBV4-2 and TRBJ1-1, with D maybe TRBD1 (5 bases). The CDR3 loop reads CASSPKAGLDTEAFF. CDR3 nucleotide sequence: TGTGCCAGCAGCCCAAAGGCGGGGCTGGACACTGAAGCTTTCTTT.